The 13 T cell receptor beta chains reported below all come from one sample, sequenced in a study of early T cells in non-severe SARS-CoV-2 infection. TCRdb fed the 5' RACE reads into MiXCR, producing one record per CDR3 protein. The top ten clones hold just under 8% of a sample with fewer than 100,000 distinct CDR3 sequences, 5.5% to 7.5% of them seen once. The sequencing sample was made of whole blood. These receptors all come from an adult who was a healthcare worker with PCR-confirmed SARS-CoV-2 infection or an uninfected control (not recorded which).

V and J are TRBV11-3 and TRBJ2-2, with D perhaps TRBD1 (6 bases). Trimming stripped 5 bases from V and 6 bases from J, with 16 bases between. Germline V lookup: CDR1 SGHNT, CDR2 YENEEA. The CDR3 runs to 15 residues. CDR3: CASSRDTGSAGELFF. CDR3 coding DNA: TGTGCCAGCAGCCGGGATACAGGGTCCGCCGGGGAGCTGTTTTTT.

At least ten counts were recorded for this clonotype. This sequence joins TRBV6-2 or TRBV6-3 and TRBJ2-2; the match to TRBD2 covers 9 bases. The CDR3 is 15 residues long. Per germline, CDR1 MNHEY and CDR2 SVGEGT. Trimming removed 6 bases from V and 2 bases from J; junction bases left unmatched: 4. For the CDR3, the DNA is TGTGCCAGCAGAACTAGCGGGTTTAACACCGGGGAGCTGTTTTTT. Its protein is CASRTSGFNTGELFF.

This clonotype was seen a handful of times. The chain uses TRBV4-1 and TRBJ2-1, with D perhaps given as TRBD1 or TRBD2 (6 bases each). V was cut by 3 bases and J by 6 bases, with 18 bases left in between. Per germline, CDR1 MGHRA and CDR2 YSYEKL. The CDR3 loop spans 16 amino acids. CDR3 bases: TGCGCCAGCAGCCATTGGGGGGCTGGTTTGGGCAATGAGCAGTTCTTC. Its translation: CASSHWGAGLGNEQFF.

This clonotype has a handful of counts. The chain recombines TRBV19 with TRBJ2-1; 11 nucleotides line up with TRBD2. The CDR3 loop spans 15 amino acids. The junction had 5 bases not matched to a gene; V was cut back by 0 bases and J by 10 bases. CDR1 LNHDA and CDR2 SQIVND come from the germline V gene (reference sequence). The CDR3 spells CASSIDLAGGQEQFF. The CDR3 DNA reads as TGTGCCAGTAGTATAGATCTAGCGGGAGGCCAAGAGCAGTTCTTC. Based on the CDR3 plus reference TRBV19 and TRBJ2-1, the full variable domain is DGGITQSPKYLFRKEGQNVTLSCEQNLNHDAMYWYRQDPGQGLRLIYYSQIVNDFQKGDIAEGYSVSREKKESFPLTVTSAQKNPTAFYLCASSIDLAGGQEQFFGPGTRLTVL.

This clonotype was seen more than once but under ten times. This chain connects TRBV6-2 or TRBV6-3 to TRBJ2-1; 8 bases match TRBD2. V was clipped by 7 bases and J by 5 bases; unmatched bases: 7. Germline CDR1 and CDR2: MNHEY and SVGEGT. The CDR3 length is 14 residues. The CDR3 nucleotides read TGTGCCAGCAATCGACTAGCGAACGACAATGAGCAGTTCTTC. Translating it yields CASNRLANDNEQFF.

Ten or more counts support this clonotype. The chain combines TRBV11-3 with TRBJ2-1; D call uncertain. The CDR3 contains 13 residues. CDR1 is SGHNT and CDR2 is YENEEA in the germline V gene. Trimming took off 2 bases at V and 7 bases at J, with 9 bases between the two ends. Here the CDR3 DNA reads TGTGCCAGCAGCTTAAACAGCCGAAATGAGCAGTTCTTC. Protein sequence: CASSLNSRNEQFF.

As concerns this clonotype: Mismatch with germline at one junction end may stem from a read error. The V call is TRBV4-1, the J call TRBJ2-2; D possibly matches TRBD1 or TRBD2 (5 bases each). CDR1 MGHRA and CDR2 YSYEKL come from the germline V gene. The CDR3 totals 13 residues. The CDR3 is CASSLVDTGELFF. DNA of the CDR3: TGCGCCAGCAGCCTGGTGGACACCGGGGAGCTATTTTTT.

This clonotype was seen at least ten times. The chain couples TRBV5-4 to TRBJ1-4; D unresolved. Germline lookup yields CDR1 SGHNT and CDR2 YYREEE (reference sequence). This CDR3 has 16 amino acids. Trimming removed 0 bases from V and 0 bases from J, with 9 bases in between. This CDR3 is CASSLAVGATNEKLFF. The CDR3 DNA sequence: TGTGCCAGCAGCTTGGCCGTTGGAGCAACTAATGAAAAACTGTTTTTT.

This clonotype occurred many times. V gene TRBV15 combines with J gene TRBJ2-5; 7 nucleotides align to TRBD2. The CDR3 consists of 15 residues. The V and J ends lost 3 bases and 3 bases, in that order; junction bases with no gene match: 7. Germline assignment: CDR1 LNHNV and CDR2 YYDKDF (reference sequence). Here the CDR3 DNA reads TGTGCCACCAGCAGGGGAGGGTCCTCCGAAGAGACCCAGTACTTC. It translates to CATSRGGSSEETQYF.

This clonotype occurred a few times. The V gene is TRBV18, the J gene TRBJ2-7; D gene unclear. The V gene's germline CDR1 is KGHSH and CDR2 LQKENI. This CDR3 is built from 15 residues. V lost 6 bases and J lost 7, with 22 bases in between. CDR3 region: CASSQSSSLLGEQYF. The CDR3 bases are TGTGCCAGCTCCCAGAGTTCCTCCCTCCTTGGAGAGCAGTACTTC. Full variable domain (missing parts from reference TRBV18 and TRBJ2-7): NAGVMQNPRHLVRRRGQEARLRCSPMKGHSHVYWYRQLPEEGLKFMVYLQKENIIDESGMPKERFSAEFPKEGPSILRIQQVVRGDSAAYFCASSQSSSLLGEQYFGPGTRLTVT.

This clonotype was detected only a few times. J is TRBJ2-1 and V is TRBV10-3, with 10 bases identical to TRBD1. Trimming at V came to 4 bases and at J to 7 bases, leaving 13 bases not matched to a gene. Germline CDR1 and CDR2: ENHRY and SYGVKD. This CDR3 is 17 amino acids long. The CDR3 loop is CAISGRGIPGQGNEQFF. CDR3 bases: TGTGCCATCAGTGGGAGGGGGATACCGGGACAGGGGAATGAGCAGTTCTTC.

This sequence joins TRBV12-3 or TRBV12-4 and TRBJ1-5; 8 nucleotides agree with TRBD1. The CDR3 length is 16 residues. J was trimmed by 4 bases and V by 5 bases; bases with no gene match: 10. CDR3 residues: CASSLQTGAINQPQHF. For the CDR3, the DNA is TGTGCCAGCAGTCTACAGACAGGGGCGATTAATCAGCCCCAGCATTTT.

This clonotype was recorded at least ten times. The genes are TRBV29-1 and TRBJ2-7; 12 bases line up with TRBD1. Trimming cost V 3 bases and J 7 bases; bases outside gene matches: 7. This CDR3 contains 14 residues. Germline CDR1 is SQVTM and CDR2 is ANQGSEA. The DNA of the CDR3 is TGCAGCGTTGACCCGGGACAGGGGGCAGGAGAGCAGTACTTC. Translating gives CSVDPGQGAGEQYF.